A selection of T cell receptor beta chains follows, all from one sample in a study of cytomegalovirus exposure and HLA in healthy donors. This table comes from immunoSEQ multiplex PCR, and its TCRdb copy is limited to in-frame clones, with some not included. This table has 200,000 to 250,000 clones, approximately 79% appearing once. Sequencing used PBMCs. The receptor source for this set is a man aged 50 to 59 in good health and CMV-seronegative. Each CDR3 is given with its conserved first and last residue. The D gene is left open where the match is weak. The size of a clone is reported for some rows only, either as once, few or many, or as a class for expanded clones.

V gene: TRBV9; D gene: TRBD1; clone size: -; J gene: TRBJ2-2; CDR3 protein: CASSVGAGGANTGELFF; CDR3 DNA: TGTGCCAGCAGCGTGGGGGCAGGGGGCGCGAACACCGGGGAGCTGTTTTTT
V gene: TRBV4-1; D gene: TRBD1; clone size: once; J gene: TRBJ1-1; CDR3 protein: CASSQTGVSTEAFF; CDR3 DNA: TGCGCCAGCAGCCAAACAGGGGTGAGCACTGAAGCTTTCTTT
V gene: TRBV6-6; D gene: -; clone size: -; J gene: TRBJ2-1; CDR3 protein: CASSAERSYNEQFF; CDR3 DNA: TGTGCCAGCAGTGCGGAGCGTTCCTACAATGAGCAGTTCTTC
V gene: TRBV27; D gene: -; clone size: -; J gene: TRBJ2-2; CDR3 protein: CASSPGLYTGELFF; CDR3 DNA: TGTGCCAGCAGTCCGGGACTCTACACCGGGGAGCTGTTTTTT
V gene: TRBV14; D gene: -; clone size: -; J gene: TRBJ1-4; CDR3 protein: CASSQLIGNEKLFF; CDR3 DNA: TGTGCCAGCAGCCAATTGATCGGGAATGAAAAACTGTTTTTT
V gene: TRBV5-5; D gene: -; clone size: -; J gene: TRBJ1-5; CDR3 protein: CASRRGHSNQPQHF; CDR3 DNA: TGTGCCAGCCGCCGGGGACATAGCAATCAGCCCCAGCATTTT
V gene: TRBV27; D gene: TRBD1; clone size: -; J gene: TRBJ2-7; CDR3 protein: CASSLSGTGVGYEQYF; CDR3 DNA: TGTGCCAGCAGTTTATCCGGGACAGGGGTCGGCTACGAGCAGTACTTC
V gene: TRBV5-1; D gene: -; clone size: -; J gene: TRBJ1-3; CDR3 protein: CASSPGTAGNTIYF; CDR3 DNA: TGCGCCAGCAGCCCCGGGACTGCCGGAAACACCATATATTTT
V gene: TRBV2; D gene: -; clone size: -; J gene: TRBJ2-7; CDR3 protein: CASSGGLLSYEQYF; CDR3 DNA: TGTGCCAGCAGTGGGGGACTTCTCTCCTACGAGCAGTACTTC
V gene: TRBV27; D gene: -; clone size: few; J gene: TRBJ1-2; CDR3 protein: CASSPGAGAGYTF; CDR3 DNA: TGTGCCAGCAGTCCGGGCGCTGGGGCTGGCTACACCTTC
V gene: TRBV6-1; D gene: TRBD2; clone size: few; J gene: TRBJ2-3; CDR3 protein: CASSPLSGSTDTQYF; CDR3 DNA: TGTGCCAGCAGCCCTCTTAGCGGGAGCACAGATACGCAGTATTTT
V gene: TRBV6-6; D gene: TRBD1; clone size: -; J gene: TRBJ2-7; CDR3 protein: CASSNRDRRYEQYF; CDR3 DNA: TGTGCCAGCAGTAACCGGGACAGGCGCTACGAGCAGTACTTC
V gene: TRBV27; D gene: TRBD2; clone size: -; J gene: TRBJ2-1; CDR3 protein: CASRGLAGAGVYNEQFF; CDR3 DNA: TGTGCCAGCCGAGGACTAGCGGGAGCGGGGGTCTACAATGAGCAGTTCTTC
V gene: TRBV9; D gene: -; clone size: -; J gene: TRBJ1-1; CDR3 protein: CASTAGPNTEAFF; CDR3 DNA: TGTGCCAGCACCGCGGGGCCGAACACTGAAGCTTTCTTT
V gene: TRBV30; D gene: -; clone size: -; J gene: TRBJ1-1; CDR3 protein: CAWSTGLSNTEAFF; CDR3 DNA: TGTGCCTGGAGTACAGGGTTGAGTAACACTGAAGCTTTCTTT
V gene: TRBV4-1; D gene: TRBD2; clone size: -; J gene: TRBJ2-3; CDR3 protein: CASSQNLAGVGDTQYF; CDR3 DNA: TGCGCCAGCAGCCAAAACCTAGCGGGAGTAGGAGATACGCAGTATTTT
V gene: TRBV2; D gene: TRBD1; clone size: -; J gene: TRBJ2-1; CDR3 protein: CASRETGLEQFF; CDR3 DNA: TGTGCCAGCAGGGAGACAGGGCTTGAGCAGTTCTTC
V gene: TRBV7-9; D gene: -; clone size: -; J gene: TRBJ1-2; CDR3 protein: CASSLILDGINYGYTF; CDR3 DNA: TGTGCCAGCAGCCTAATCTTGGACGGGATAAACTATGGCTACACCTTC
V gene: TRBV5-1; D gene: TRBD1; clone size: once; J gene: TRBJ2-3; CDR3 protein: CASSLGQGRDTQYF; CDR3 DNA: TGCGCCAGCAGCTTGGGACAGGGGAGAGATACGCAGTATTTT
V gene: TRBV28; D gene: -; clone size: few; J gene: TRBJ1-5; CDR3 protein: CASNPGGRGYQPQHF; CDR3 DNA: TGTGCCAGCAACCCGGGGGGCAGGGGTTATCAGCCCCAGCATTTT
V gene: TRBV5-6; D gene: TRBD2; clone size: -; J gene: TRBJ2-5; CDR3 protein: CASGGGGETQYF; CDR3 DNA: TGTGCCAGCGGGGGGGGAGGAGAGACCCAGTACTTC
V gene: TRBV4-1; D gene: TRBD1; clone size: few; J gene: TRBJ2-2; CDR3 protein: CASSLTGSFTGELFF; CDR3 DNA: TGCGCCAGCAGTCTGACAGGGTCCTTCACCGGGGAGCTGTTTTTT
V gene: TRBV5-4; D gene: -; clone size: -; J gene: TRBJ1-5; CDR3 protein: CASSLSGPQHF; CDR3 DNA: TGTGCCAGCAGCCTGTCCGGGCCCCAGCATTTT
V gene: TRBV5-1; D gene: -; clone size: -; J gene: TRBJ2-7; CDR3 protein: CASSLVGDYEQYF; CDR3 DNA: TGCGCCAGCAGCTTGGTGGGCGACTACGAGCAGTACTTC
V gene: TRBV2; D gene: -; clone size: -; J gene: TRBJ1-5; CDR3 protein: CASRKGTGGWNQPQHF; CDR3 DNA: TGTGCCAGCAGGAAGGGGACTGGTGGGTGGAATCAGCCCCAGCATTTT
V gene: TRBV5-1; D gene: TRBD1; clone size: -; J gene: TRBJ1-4; CDR3 protein: CASSLGQGETEKLFF; CDR3 DNA: TGCGCCAGCAGCTTGGGGCAGGGGGAGACTGAAAAACTGTTTTTT
V gene: TRBV28; D gene: -; clone size: -; J gene: TRBJ1-2; CDR3 protein: CASSSEGYGYTF; CDR3 DNA: TGTGCCAGCAGTTCGGAGGGCTATGGCTACACCTTC
V gene: TRBV28; D gene: TRBD2; clone size: few; J gene: TRBJ2-3; CDR3 protein: CASSPGHLAGGTDTQYF; CDR3 DNA: TGTGCCAGCTCCCCGGGTCATCTAGCGGGAGGCACAGATACGCAGTATTTT
V gene: TRBV5-4; D gene: TRBD2; clone size: -; J gene: TRBJ2-3; CDR3 protein: CASSRGLAGGTDTQYF; CDR3 DNA: TGTGCCAGCAGCCGGGGACTAGCGGGGGGGACAGATACGCAGTATTTT
V gene: TRBV5-1; D gene: TRBD2; clone size: -; J gene: TRBJ2-5; CDR3 protein: CASSSLAGEETQYF; CDR3 DNA: TGCGCCAGCAGCTCACTAGCGGGAGAAGAGACCCAGTACTTC
V gene: TRBV25-1; D gene: -; clone size: once; J gene: TRBJ2-4; CDR3 protein: CASSTQGRNIQYF; CDR3 DNA: TGTGCCAGCAGTACTCAGGGTCGAAACATTCAGTACTTC
V gene: TRBV5-1; D gene: TRBD1; clone size: -; J gene: TRBJ1-2; CDR3 protein: CASSVGQGSGGYTF; CDR3 DNA: TGCGCCAGCAGCGTAGGACAGGGGAGTGGTGGCTACACCTTC
V gene: TRBV28; D gene: TRBD2; clone size: -; J gene: TRBJ2-3; CDR3 protein: CATGTSPDTQYF; CDR3 DNA: TGTGCCACCGGGACTAGCCCAGATACGCAGTATTTT
V gene: TRBV9; D gene: TRBD2; clone size: few; J gene: TRBJ2-1; CDR3 protein: CASSGSGRNEQFF; CDR3 DNA: TGTGCCAGCAGCGGAAGCGGGAGAAATGAGCAGTTCTTC
V gene: TRBV10-1; D gene: -; clone size: -; J gene: TRBJ1-1; CDR3 protein: CASSISQNTEAFF; CDR3 DNA: TGCGCCAGCAGTATATCACAGAACACTGAAGCTTTCTTT
V gene: TRBV5-8; D gene: -; clone size: -; J gene: TRBJ2-3; CDR3 protein: CASSPGERWGTDTQYF; CDR3 DNA: TGTGCCAGCAGCCCCGGTGAGAGGTGGGGCACAGATACGCAGTATTTT
V gene: TRBV29-1; D gene: -; clone size: -; J gene: TRBJ1-1; CDR3 protein: CSVKPGHENTEAFF; CDR3 DNA: TGCAGCGTCAAACCGGGACACGAGAACACTGAAGCTTTCTTT
V gene: TRBV28; D gene: TRBD1; clone size: -; J gene: TRBJ1-5; CDR3 protein: CATHRGVRQPQHF; CDR3 DNA: TGTGCCACCCACAGGGGAGTGAGGCAGCCCCAGCATTTT
V gene: TRBV9; D gene: TRBD1; clone size: -; J gene: TRBJ2-7; CDR3 protein: CASSPDRVRHEQYF; CDR3 DNA: TGTGCCAGCAGCCCGGACAGGGTACGGCACGAGCAGTACTTC
V gene: TRBV27; D gene: -; clone size: -; J gene: TRBJ2-3; CDR3 protein: CASSLGLATDTQYF; CDR3 DNA: TGTGCCAGCAGTTTAGGTCTAGCGACAGATACGCAGTATTTT
V gene: TRBV5-4; D gene: -; clone size: once; J gene: TRBJ1-4; CDR3 protein: CASGNPTTEEKLFF; CDR3 DNA: TGTGCCAGCGGAAACCCGACGACAGAGGAAAAACTGTTTTTT
V gene: TRBV27; D gene: TRBD1; clone size: -; J gene: TRBJ2-7; CDR3 protein: CASRGQATIYEQYF; CDR3 DNA: TGTGCCAGCAGGGGACAGGCGACCATCTACGAGCAGTACTTC
V gene: TRBV30; D gene: -; clone size: once; J gene: TRBJ2-6; CDR3 protein: CAWRGQPGPSGANVLTF; CDR3 DNA: TGTGCCTGGAGGGGACAACCCGGGCCCTCTGGGGCCAACGTCCTGACTTTC
V gene: TRBV27; D gene: -; clone size: -; J gene: TRBJ2-7; CDR3 protein: CASSSLPGVEGQYF; CDR3 DNA: TGTGCCAGCAGCTCACTACCGGGGGTTGAAGGGCAGTACTTC
V gene: TRBV14; D gene: TRBD1; clone size: -; J gene: TRBJ2-7; CDR3 protein: CASSQTGTGRYEQYF; CDR3 DNA: TGTGCCAGCAGCCAAACCGGGACAGGGCGTTACGAGCAGTACTTC
V gene: TRBV9; D gene: -; clone size: -; J gene: TRBJ1-2; CDR3 protein: CASSVGGGSYGYTF; CDR3 DNA: TGTGCCAGCAGCGTAGGTGGGGGCAGCTATGGCTACACCTTC
V gene: TRBV27; D gene: TRBD2; clone size: -; J gene: TRBJ2-1; CDR3 protein: CASSHGGGRASYNEQFF; CDR3 DNA: TGTGCCAGCAGTCATGGGGGCGGGAGGGCCTCCTACAATGAGCAGTTCTTC
V gene: TRBV5-1; D gene: TRBD1; clone size: -; J gene: TRBJ2-2; CDR3 protein: CASSRGTENTGELFF; CDR3 DNA: TGCGCCAGCAGCCGTGGGACAGAGAACACCGGGGAGCTGTTTTTT
V gene: TRBV4-2; D gene: -; clone size: -; J gene: TRBJ2-1; CDR3 protein: CASSQEDRGGYNEQFF; CDR3 DNA: TGTGCCAGCAGCCAAGAAGACCGAGGGGGCTACAATGAGCAGTTCTTC
V gene: TRBV27; D gene: TRBD2; clone size: once; J gene: TRBJ2-7; CDR3 protein: CASRERLTSGIVYEQYF; CDR3 DNA: TGTGCCAGCAGAGAGCGGCTGACTAGCGGGATAGTATACGAGCAGTACTTC
V gene: TRBV5-1; D gene: -; clone size: once; J gene: TRBJ1-2; CDR3 protein: CASSLDNNYGYTF; CDR3 DNA: TGCGCCAGCAGCTTGGACAACAACTATGGCTACACCTTC
V gene: TRBV7-9; D gene: TRBD1; clone size: -; J gene: TRBJ1-4; CDR3 protein: CASSPSRQGGPATNEKLFF; CDR3 DNA: TGTGCCAGCAGCCCTTCCCGACAGGGTGGCCCCGCAACTAATGAAAAACTGTTTTTT
V gene: TRBV14; D gene: TRBD1; clone size: -; J gene: TRBJ1-1; CDR3 protein: CASSPLSRGLNTEAFF; CDR3 DNA: TGTGCCAGCAGCCCCCTTAGCAGGGGGCTTAACACTGAAGCTTTCTTT
V gene: TRBV6-1; D gene: TRBD2; clone size: -; J gene: TRBJ2-1; CDR3 protein: CASSEVGTSGSGVSRHNEQFF; CDR3 DNA: TGTGCCAGCAGTGAAGTGGGAACTAGCGGGAGTGGCGTTTCTAGACACAATGAGCAGTTCTTC